Presented here are 11 T cell receptor beta chains from one specimen sequenced in a study of identical twins. TCRdb recomputed calls from the 5' RACE reads with MiXCR, one row per CDR3 protein. Of some 590,000 distinct CDR3 sequences listed, roughly 9.5% were seen once; the top ten hold approximately 3.2%. This sample was also put to use in a study of yellow fever vaccine responses in identical twins.

The sample consisted of PBMCs. These receptors originate from a woman in her late teens or twenties in good health.

This clonotype has ten or more counts. The V call is TRBV12-3 or TRBV12-4, the J call TRBJ2-3, with D perhaps matching TRBD2 (5 bases). V was shortened by 5 bases and J by 5 bases, with 20 bases between the two germline ends. The CDR3 runs to 16 residues. The CDR3 spells CASSLGIHHGGDTQYF. The CDR3 DNA reads as TGTGCCAGCAGTCTCGGGATTCACCACGGAGGAGATACGCAGTATTTT.

In its sample, this clonotype was seen many times. The CDR3 DNA is TGTGCCAGCAGCTTAACTCCGGCATTCAGGGAAATGAGAACAGATACGCAGTATTTT. This sequence encodes CASSLTPAFREMRTDTQYF. The gene calls are TRBV11-1 and TRBJ2-3, with D perhaps TRBD1 (5 bases). CDR1 is SGHAT and CDR2 is FQDESV in the germline V gene (reference sequence). The CDR3 totals 19 residues. The V and J ends lost 2 bases and 3 bases respectively, with 24 bases between them.

This clonotype was detected ten times or more. The chain uses TRBV18 and TRBJ2-1; possibly TRBD2 for D (5 bases). CDR3 length equals 13 residues. Germline V gene sequence: CDR1 KGHSH, CDR2 LQKENI. V was cut by 3 bases and J by 9 bases, with 12 bases left in between. This chain's CDR3 is CASSPTIEGEQFF. In DNA, the CDR3 is TGTGCCAGCTCACCTACCATAGAGGGTGAGCAGTTCTTC.

This clonotype has more than one count but fewer than ten. The chain uses TRBV7-9 and TRBJ1-5; D is undetermined. The CDR3 has 14 residues. Germline-derived CDR1 and CDR2 are SEHNR and FQNEAQ (reference sequence). V was shortened by 7 bases and J by 0 bases, with 10 bases between the two germline ends. The CDR3 protein is CASKALNSNQPQHF. The CDR3 coding sequence is TGTGCCAGCAAGGCATTGAATAGCAATCAGCCCCAGCATTTT.

This clonotype has ten or more counts. The genes are TRBV7-2 and TRBJ2-7; tentative D call: TRBD2 (7 bases). Germline V gene lookup returns CDR1 SGHTA and CDR2 FQGNSA. Trimming removed 3 bases at V and 0 bases at J, with 12 bases between. The CDR3 spans 15 residues. For the CDR3, the DNA is TGTGCCAGCAGCTTTGGCGGGGGCCCCTCCTACGAGCAGTACTTC. The encoded protein is CASSFGGGPSYEQYF.

V gene TRBV2 combines with J gene TRBJ2-7; no clear D. The germline CDR1 and CDR2 sequences are SNHLY and FYNNEI. The V end lost 6 bases, the J end lost 5 bases, and 8 bases lay between the germline ends. The CDR3 runs 11 residues. DNA for the CDR3: TGTGCCAGCAGGGTTTACGACGAGCAGTACTTC. Encoded protein: CASRVYDEQYF.

This clonotype was counted many times. This chain joins TRBV20-1 and TRBJ1-2, with D unresolved. The CDR3 covers 14 residues. Trimming took 5 bases from V and 2 from J, leaving 15 bases between them. Germline values: CDR1 DFQATT, CDR2 SNEGSKA (reference sequence). Written as DNA, the CDR3 is TGCAGTGCTCCATTAGTAGTTTGGAACTATGGCTACACCTTC. This codes for CSAPLVVWNYGYTF.

This clonotype was counted at least ten times. The chain has TRBV29-1 and TRBJ2-3; D gene ambiguous. Germline CDR1 reads SQVTM; CDR2 reads ANQGSEA. The CDR3 totals 12 residues. Trimming shortened V by 1 base and J by 3 bases, and 5 bases separated the two germline ends. The CDR3 nucleotides read TGCAGCGTTGAAGGCAGTACAGATACGCAGTATTTT. Amino acids: CSVEGSTDTQYF.

This clonotype turned up a few times. The junction departs from the called germline gene at one end, perhaps through a read error. The chain combines TRBV7-7 with TRBJ2-7, with D tentatively TRBD1 or TRBD2 (5 bases each). Germline V gene lookup returns CDR1 SSHAT and CDR2 FNYEAQ (reference sequence). This CDR3 is built from 15 residues. CDR3 amino acids: CASSDTGTGSYEQYF. The DNA of the CDR3 is TGTGCTAGCAGCGATACCGGGACGGGCTCCTACGAGCAGTACTTC.

The CDR3 DNA is TGTGCCAGCAGCTTCGGCTCCGCGGATACGCAGTATTTT. It yields the protein CASSFGSADTQYF. This chain links TRBV7-2 with TRBJ2-3; D is ambiguous. Germline V CDR1 and CDR2: SGHTA, FQGNSA. Trimming removed 3 bases from V and 6 bases from J, with 10 bases in between. The CDR3 extends over 13 amino acids. The entire variable domain, with the rest obtained from reference TRBV7-2 and TRBJ2-3, is as follows: GAGVSQSPSNKVTEKGKDVELRCDPISGHTALYWYRQSLGQGLEFLIYFQGNSAPDKSGLPSDRFSAERTGGSVSTLTIQRTQQEDSAVYLCASSFGSADTQYFGPGTRLTVL.

The chain couples TRBV9 to TRBJ2-5, with TRBD2 as a possible D gene (7 bases). In germline, CDR1 is SGDLS, CDR2 YYNGEE. V was cut by 0 bases and J by 5 bases, with 11 bases left in between. This CDR3 spans 14 amino acids. The CDR3 protein is CASSVGGGGETQYF. The CDR3 DNA sequence: TGTGCCAGCAGCGTAGGGGGGGGCGGCGAGACCCAGTACTTC.